Listed here are 18 T cell receptor beta chains from one sample, sequenced in a study of blood T cell repertoires in COVID-19. Sequenced by immunoSEQ multiplex PCR; TCRdb stores in-frame clones only, minus some. Of 230,000 or so clones listed, about 79% were seen once; the top ten hold roughly 1.4%. The sequencing sample was made of peripheral blood. These receptors were taken from a woman in her thirties or forties who had recovered from COVID-19.

V usage is TRBV4-1 and J usage is TRBJ1-6, with D perhaps TRBD1 (6 bases). Trimming removed 0 bases at V and 5 bases at J, with 14 bases between. The germline V gene has CDR1 MGHRA and CDR2 YSYEKL. CDR3 length: 17 residues. CDR3 sequence reads: CASSQETGSSHNSPLHF. CDR3 nucleotides: TGCGCCAGCAGCCAAGAAACAGGGTCGTCCCATAATTCACCCCTCCACTTT.

This clone was observed once. The chain carries TRBV5-4 and TRBJ1-3, with D tentatively TRBD1 (6 bases). CDR3 length: 16 residues. The germline V gene has CDR1 SGHNT and CDR2 YYREEE (reference sequence). V dropped 4 bases and J dropped 0 bases, with 14 bases sitting between them. The CDR3 loop reads CASSHDRPHSGNTIYF. CDR3 nucleotides: TGTGCCAGCAGCCATGACAGGCCTCACTCTGGAAACACCATATATTTT.

The chain joins TRBV28 to TRBJ1-6, with a tentative D call TRBD1 (6 bases). The germline CDR1 and CDR2 sequences are MDHEN and SYDVKM. The CDR3 has 16 amino acids. V shed 3 bases and J shed 8 bases, with 17 bases lying between them. CDR3 loop: CASSFFPQGSDSPLHF. The CDR3 nucleotides read TGTGCCAGCAGTTTCTTCCCACAGGGTTCGGATTCACCCCTCCACTTT.

Here the CDR3 DNA reads TGTGCCAGCAGTTTTCCACAGGTTGAAGCTTTCTTT. Amino acid sequence: CASSFPQVEAFF. The rearrangement links TRBV28 to TRBJ1-1; D is perhaps TRBD1 (5 bases). Germline CDR1 is MDHEN and CDR2 is SYDVKM. This CDR3 comprises 12 residues. The V end was cut by 3 bases, the J end by 7 bases, with 9 bases between.

The chain combines TRBV11-2 with TRBJ1-2; the D gene is possibly TRBD1 (6 bases). This CDR3 comprises 13 residues. Trimming stripped 5 bases from V and 4 bases from J, with 11 bases between. The germline V gene encodes CDR1 SGHAT and CDR2 FQNNGV. The CDR3 DNA follows: TGTGCCAGCAGCACAGGACAGTCCTATGGCTACACCTTC. It translates to CASSTGQSYGYTF.

V and J are TRBV12-3 or TRBV12-4 and TRBJ2-7; TRBD1 aligns across 11 bases. The CDR3 contains 12 residues. The trim removed 11 bases at V and 6 bases at J, leaving 6 bases unmatched. DNA for the CDR3: TGTGCCCGAACGGACAGGGGGCGCGAGCAGTACTTC. Translation: CARTDRGREQYF.

The J gene is TRBJ2-7, the V gene TRBV28; possible D gene TRBD1, 5 bases. CDR3 length: 13 amino acids. V lost 10 bases and J lost 2, with 15 bases in between. Germline assignment: CDR1 MDHEN and CDR2 SYDVKM. Here the CDR3 DNA reads TGTGCCACCGTGAACAGGAGCCCCTACGAGCAGTACTTC. Translated, it gives CATVNRSPYEQYF.

The chain carries TRBV2 and TRBJ2-5, with 8 bases identical to TRBD1. Germline CDR1 SNHLY, CDR2 FYNNEI. J was trimmed by 5 bases and V by 2 bases; bases with no gene match: 7. The CDR3 is 15 residues long. CDR3 sequence (DNA): TGTGCCAGCAGTGAAAGTCCCAGGGGGCTGGAGACCCAGTACTTC. Amino acid sequence: CASSESPRGLETQYF.

The rearrangement joins TRBV4-3 to TRBJ1-5; D is ambiguous. Trimming removed 0 bases at V and 2 bases at J, with 14 bases between. CDR3 length: 17 amino acids. Per the germline V gene, CDR1 is LGHNA and CDR2 is YSLEER. The CDR3, as DNA: TGCGCCAGCAGCCAAGATGTGCAGGTGAGAGGCAATCAGCCCCAGCATTTT. This gives the protein CASSQDVQVRGNQPQHF.

V usage is TRBV5-6 and J usage is TRBJ1-2, with D possibly matching TRBD1 (5 bases). The length of the CDR3 is 15 residues. Looked up from germline, CDR1 is SGHDT and CDR2 is YYEEEE. Trimming removed 1 base at V and 1 base at J, with 11 bases between. CDR3 region: CASSLWQGINYGYTF. CDR3 DNA sequence: TGTGCCAGCAGCTTGTGGCAGGGTATTAACTATGGCTACACCTTC.

The CDR3: CASSQEGTGGTEAFF. The CDR3 nucleotides read TGCGCCAGCAGCCAAGAAGGCACAGGGGGCACTGAAGCTTTCTTT. This chain connects TRBV4-3 to TRBJ1-1; 8 bases fit TRBD1. Germline CDR1 reads LGHNA; CDR2 reads YSLEER. With V trimmed by 0 bases and J by 4 bases, 4 bases remained unmatched. The CDR3 is made up of 15 amino acids.

This rearrangement joins TRBV7-2 to TRBJ1-2; a possible D gene is TRBD1 (6 bases). Per the germline V gene, CDR1 is SGHTA and CDR2 is FQGNSA. Deletions cut 1 base from V and 7 bases from J, with 7 bases between. The CDR3 consists of 12 residues. The CDR3 reads CASSLDRVGYTF. The DNA for the CDR3 is TGTGCCAGCAGCTTAGACAGGGTTGGCTACACCTTC.

The V and J genes are TRBV5-8 and TRBJ1-4; D remains unclear. The length of the CDR3 is 11 residues. Deletions cut 3 bases from V and 14 bases from J, with 11 bases between. Germline CDR1 SGHTS, CDR2 YDEGEE. The CDR3 spells CASSSRQRLFF. The CDR3 DNA is TGTGCCAGCAGCTCACGTCAGAGGCTGTTTTTT.

J is TRBJ2-2 and V is TRBV3-1 (or the pseudogene TRBV3-2), with 10 bases that match TRBD1. J was trimmed by 7 bases and V by 3 bases; bases with no gene match: 5. Per the germline V gene, CDR1 is LGHDT and CDR2 is YNNKEL (reference sequence). There are 15 residues in the CDR3. CDR3 in DNA: TGTGCCAGCAGCCAGGGACAGGGGCGTATCGGGGAGCTGTTTTTT. It is translated as CASSQGQGRIGELFF.

V is TRBV19 and J is TRBJ1-5; D possibly corresponds to TRBD1 (5 bases). Trimming left V 3 bases short and J 3 bases short, with 12 bases between. Germline V gene data show CDR1 as LNHDA and CDR2 as SQIVND (reference sequence). The CDR3 loop spans 15 amino acids. In DNA form, the CDR3 reads TGTGCCAGTAGTATCCGAGGAGGGGACAATCAGCCCCAGCATTTT. Protein sequence: CASSIRGGDNQPQHF. Using reference TRBV19 and TRBJ1-5 for the parts outside the CDR3, the full variable domain is DGGITQSPKYLFRKEGQNVTLSCEQNLNHDAMYWYRQDPGQGLRLIYYSQIVNDFQKGDIAEGYSVSREKKESFPLTVTSAQKNPTAFYLCASSIRGGDNQPQHFGDGTRLSIL.

The chain employs TRBV7-2 and TRBJ2-3; TRBD1 aligns across 8 bases. Looked up from germline, CDR1 is SGHTA and CDR2 is FQGNSA. The CDR3 has 14 residues. With 6 bases clipped from V and 13 bases from J, the junction kept 15 bases outside the gene matches. The CDR3 region is CASSLTLAGTGKYF. CDR3 DNA sequence: TGTGCCAGCAGTCTAACGCTTGCCGGGACAGGAAAGTATTTT.

The gene calls are TRBV19 and TRBJ2-7; 8 nucleotides line up with TRBD2. Germline V gene data show CDR1 as LNHDA and CDR2 as SQIVND (reference sequence). The CDR3 runs to 13 residues. V shed 6 bases, J shed 2 bases, and the junction held 3 bases outside the gene matches. CDR3 sequence (DNA): TGTGCCAGTAGAAGTAGCGGGGCCTACGAGCAGTACTTC. It encodes CASRSSGAYEQYF.

The CDR3 DNA reads as TGTGCCAGCAGTTCTGGGAGCGAAAGCTCCTACGAGCAGTACTTC. Protein: CASSSGSESSYEQYF. The J gene is TRBJ2-7, the V gene TRBV28; tentative D call: TRBD2 (5 bases). CDR3 length equals 15 residues. The V and J ends lost 4 bases and 0 bases respectively, with 13 bases between them. Germline V gene lookup returns CDR1 MDHEN and CDR2 SYDVKM.